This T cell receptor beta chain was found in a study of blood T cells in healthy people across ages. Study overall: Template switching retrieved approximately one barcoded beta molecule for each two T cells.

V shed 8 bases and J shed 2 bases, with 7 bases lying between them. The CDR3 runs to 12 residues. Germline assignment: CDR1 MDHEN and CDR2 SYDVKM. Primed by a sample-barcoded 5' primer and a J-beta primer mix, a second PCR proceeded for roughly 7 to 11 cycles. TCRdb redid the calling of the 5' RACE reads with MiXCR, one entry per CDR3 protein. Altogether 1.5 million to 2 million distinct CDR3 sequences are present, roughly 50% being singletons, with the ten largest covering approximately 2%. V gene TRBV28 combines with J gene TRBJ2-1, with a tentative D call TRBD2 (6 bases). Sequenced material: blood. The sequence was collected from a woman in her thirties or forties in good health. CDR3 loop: CASAGPYNEQFF. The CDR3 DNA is TGTGCCAGCGCGGGGCCCTACAATGAGCAGTTCTTC.